This TCR beta chain was identified during a study of cytomegalovirus exposure and HLA in healthy donors. The study's findings and limits: Analysis was carried out at a later point, and it linked a missense DCLRE1C variant to TCR beta V- and J-gene trimming. Previously analyzed data showed that most TCR beta V segments were productive at a frequency of about 87% or about 30%. A later analysis by the authors found several of the most significant clusters apparently linked to common viral pathogens.

For this clone: What it recognizes is unknown.

Each of the donors was a healthy bone marrow donor. In the PCR, 60 Vbeta and 13 Jbeta primers were used. Assay used: immunoSEQ multiplex PCR; TCRdb lists only in-frame clones, some missing. This table has under 150,000 clones, 75% to 85% appearing once. CDR3 length: 15 amino acids. Germline V gives CDR1 MDHEN, CDR2 SYDVKM. V shed 1 base and J 3 bases; nucleotides not matched to a gene: 3. Sequencing used PBMCs. This sequence joins TRBV28 and TRBJ2-3, with 8 bases lining up with TRBD1. This TCR was sampled from a middle-aged woman in good health and CMV-seropositive. The CDR3 sequence is CASSLFRTGTDTQYF. As DNA, the CDR3 is TGTGCCAGCAGTTTATTCAGGACAGGGACAGATACGCAGTATTTT.